This TCR beta chain was obtained from a study of OX40 agonist ivuxolimab in advanced cancers. Some background on the complete study: Ivuxolimab, which targeted the costimulatory receptor OX40 (CD134), was an agonistic, fully human IgG2 monoclonal antibody. Intravenous ivuxolimab was administered to patients every 2 weeks at six dose levels: 0.01, 0.1, 0.3, 1.5, 3 and 10 mg/kg. Of the approximately 54 dose-escalation patients, hepatocellular carcinoma was present in 19, melanoma in roughly 15, renal cell carcinoma in 9 and head and neck cancer in 9. In the dose-escalation cohort, 75% to 90% of patients were male, and the mean age was approximately 60 years with a range of 23 to 79. Patients were allowed to have had prior anti-PD-1, anti-PD-L1 or anti-CTLA-4 therapy, and approximately 41% of the dose-escalation patients had previously received checkpoint inhibitors. Three dose-escalation patients achieved partial responses, one with hepatocellular carcinoma and two with cutaneous melanoma. Peripheral TCRbeta sequencing aimed to test whether ivuxolimab altered TCR sequence diversity and caused clonal T-cell expansion. The paper covers the monotherapy dose-escalation part of the phase I ivuxolimab trial, which included N of about 50 patients. On the study overall, not on this receptor specifically: At doses of 0.1 to 3.0 mg/kg, clonal expansion of both CD4+ and CD8+ blood T cells was observed from baseline to week 6. Which antigens the clonally expanded peripheral T cells were specific for was not determined. After ivuxolimab, expanded clones were on average more numerous among CD8+ T cells than among CD4+ T cells. In the 0.1-3.0 mg/kg groups, partial responders were among the patients with the lowest normalized peripheral clonal expansion, particularly in CD8+ T cells. Low levels of normalized T-cell clonal expansion were also seen in some patients who did not respond.

Deletion took 1 base off V and 6 bases off J, with a span of 4 bases between the germline ends. CDR3 length: 12 amino acids, cysteine to phenylalanine. Just the 36-base CDR3 DNA is kept, in frame starting at base 1. The germline V gene (reference sequence) sets CDR1 to SEHNR and CDR2 to FQNEAQ. For sequencing of the TCRbeta CDR3 region, genomic DNA was extracted from the sorted cells. The immunoSEQ Assay was used for sequencing of TCRbeta CDR3 regions. In its TCRdb copy, this immuneACCESS table keeps in-frame sequences only and misses some clones. Where compared with another copy, unresolved V genes explain less than half of these, and the others have no known cause. The sample table shows 60,000 to 65,000 clones, and 89% are seen once. Jointly, the top ten make up around 13% of the sample. The trial excluded patients who had a history of autoimmune disease or were on systemic immunosuppression. Peripheral blood for TCR sequencing was collected from all dose cohorts at baseline, on cycle 4 day 1, and on cycle 7 day 1. Samples were obtained from an open-label, multicenter, first-in-human phase I dose-escalation trial of ivuxolimab. The trial enrolled adults with locally advanced or metastatic head and neck squamous cell, hepatocellular, melanoma or renal cell carcinoma. Before TCR sequencing, CD4+ T cells and CD8+ T cells were sorted from peripheral blood as separate populations.

Points on this clone: Its cognate antigen has yet to be identified. Base qualities are missing; no much larger clone stands one base away. This CDR3 is also generated by other DNA sequences in the sample.

This sequence was found in an adult with an advanced solid tumor such as melanoma, head and neck, liver or kidney cancer. The material sequenced was CD4+ or CD8+ T cells sorted from blood, taken in a trial of the OX40 agonist ivuxolimab. The chain is made from TRBV7-9 and TRBJ2-1; the D gene is not confidently resolved. The CDR3 region has the sequence CASSLGSNEQFF. The nucleotides are TGTGCCAGCAGCTTAGGTAGCAATGAGCAGTTCTTC.